Following are 21 T cell receptor beta chains from one sample sequenced in a study of T cells after yellow fever vaccination. MiXCR, applied by TCRdb to the 5' RACE reads, yields one record per CDR3 protein. The profile shows fewer than 450,000 distinct CDR3 sequences, approximately 10% of them singletons. This material consisted of PBMCs, taken on the day of the first yellow fever vaccination. These receptors were taken from a man between 18 and 35 years old who received the YFV17D yellow fever vaccine.

The genes are TRBV12-3 or TRBV12-4 and TRBJ1-3, with D possibly being TRBD1 (6 bases). This CDR3 has 15 amino acids. V lost 5 bases to trimming and J lost 4 bases, with 15 bases between them. The CDR3 nucleotides are TGTGCCAGCAGTCCGACACAGGGCCCAGGAAACACCATATATTTT. It encodes CASSPTQGPGNTIYF.

J is TRBJ2-1 and V is TRBV4-3; D may be TRBD1 (6 bases). Germline V CDR1 and CDR2: LGHNA, YSLEER. This CDR3 spans 19 amino acids. V gave up 3 bases and J gave up 3 bases, with 24 bases separating them. In DNA form, the CDR3 reads TGCGCCAGCAGCCAGCTGATTATCAGGGGATTTCCAAACTACAATGAGCAGTTCTTC. It specifies CASSQLIIRGFPNYNEQFF.

The chain links TRBV15 to TRBJ1-5; possible D gene TRBD1, 5 bases. The CDR3 has 16 amino acids. From germline, CDR1 is LNHNV and CDR2 YYDKDF (reference sequence). V lost 3 bases and J lost 2, with 14 bases in between. The CDR3 reads CATSRGRDSGNQPQHF. CDR3 DNA sequence: TGTGCCACCAGCAGGGGGAGGGACTCGGGCAATCAGCCCCAGCATTTT.

CDR3 protein: CASSFDLNTEAFF. The CDR3 bases are TGCGCCAGCAGCTTTGACTTGAACACTGAAGCTTTCTTT. The chain is built from TRBV5-1 and TRBJ1-1; D uncertain. The CDR3 loop spans 13 amino acids. Trimming cost V 2 bases and J 0 bases, with 5 bases left between them. The germline V gene has CDR1 SGHRS and CDR2 YFSETQ. Full variable domain (remainder filled in from reference TRBV5-1 and TRBJ1-1): KAGVTQTPRYLIKTRGQQVTLSCSPISGHRSVSWYQQTPGQGLQFLFEYFSETQRNKGNFPGRFSGRQFSNSRSEMNVSTLELGDSALYLCASSFDLNTEAFFGQGTRLTVV.

The chain is built from TRBV7-2 and TRBJ1-1; 7 bases are a match to TRBD1. The CDR3 consists of 13 residues. J lost 11 bases, V lost 5 bases, and 11 bases had no gene match. The germline V gene has CDR1 SGHTA and CDR2 FQGNSA. CDR3 amino acids: CASSPRQGVGAFF. The CDR3 bases are TGTGCCAGCAGCCCAAGACAGGGAGTGGGTGCTTTCTTT.

A few counts support this clonotype. The V gene is TRBV7-2, the J gene TRBJ1-5; TRBD1 agrees at 8 bases. Germline loops: CDR1 SGHTA, CDR2 FQGNSA. V shed 6 bases and J 1 base; nucleotides not matched to a gene: 8. This CDR3 is built from 16 residues. The CDR3 protein is CASSSRGPMSNQPQHF. As DNA, the CDR3 is TGTGCCAGCAGTTCCAGGGGGCCTATGAGCAATCAGCCCCAGCATTTT.

This clonotype has a count of ten or more. The chain uses TRBV7-9 and TRBJ2-1, with D perhaps matching TRBD2 (5 bases). Germline V gene lookup returns CDR1 SEHNR and CDR2 FQNEAQ (reference sequence). V lost 2 bases and J lost 3, with 17 bases in between. The CDR3 totals 17 residues. For the CDR3, the DNA is TGTGCCAGCAGCTTATGGTCCCGGTCGGGGATCTACAATGAGCAGTTCTTC. It translates to CASSLWSRSGIYNEQFF.

This clonotype was recorded at least ten times. The CDR3 is CASSSRGGSQPQHF. The DNA of the CDR3 is TGTGCCAGCAGCTCCCGGGGGGGAAGTCAGCCCCAGCATTTT. The V gene is TRBV7-2, the J gene TRBJ1-5, with a possible D match to TRBD1 (5 bases). The germline gives CDR1 SGHTA, CDR2 FQGNSA. The CDR3 has 14 residues. V lost 4 bases and J 6 bases, leaving 13 bases between the germline ends. Based on the CDR3 plus reference TRBV7-2 and TRBJ1-5, the full variable domain is GAGVSQSPSNKVTEKGKDVELRCDPISGHTALYWYRQSLGQGLEFLIYFQGNSAPDKSGLPSDRFSAERTGGSVSTLTIQRTQQEDSAVYLCASSSRGGSQPQHFGDGTRLSIL.

This clonotype was detected a few times. The V call is TRBV5-8, the J call TRBJ1-2; tentative D call: TRBD1 (6 bases). Germline CDR1 reads SGHTS; CDR2 reads YDEGEE. This CDR3 contains 14 residues. Trimming removed 2 bases at V and 4 bases at J, with 12 bases between. CDR3 sequence (DNA): TGTGCCAGCAGCTTTACAGGGCCCCTCTATGGCTACACCTTC. Protein sequence: CASSFTGPLYGYTF.

This clonotype has a handful of counts. V usage is TRBV27 and J usage is TRBJ1-2; D remains unclear. This CDR3 region has 16 residues. V lost 4 bases and J 7 bases, leaving 22 bases between the germline ends. The germline CDR1 and CDR2 sequences are MNHEY and SMNVEV (reference sequence). The CDR3 protein is CASSSRVIGPISGYTF. CDR3 nucleotide sequence: TGTGCCAGCAGTTCAAGGGTGATCGGTCCTATTAGTGGCTACACCTTC.

The chain couples TRBV12-3 or TRBV12-4 to TRBJ2-1; D tentatively fits TRBD1 or TRBD2 (7 bases each). The CDR3 is 14 residues long. V was cut by 5 bases and J by 9 bases, with 17 bases left in between. The CDR3 loop reads CASSRDSSGGEQFF. The CDR3 region has the DNA TGTGCCAGCAGTCGGGACAGCTCGGGAGGTGAGCAGTTCTTC.

This clonotype was detected only a few times. The chain joins TRBV7-8 to TRBJ2-7, with D unclear. V was pared by 5 bases and J by 3 bases, with 8 bases between. The CDR3 is made up of 12 amino acids. Germline V gene data show CDR1 as SGHVS and CDR2 as FQNEAQ. CDR3 sequence (DNA): TGTGCCAGCAGCATCGTAAACTACGAGCAGTACTTC. It specifies CASSIVNYEQYF.

This clonotype was recorded at least ten times. A read error may produce the germline difference seen at one junction end. The V gene is TRBV5-1, the J gene TRBJ2-3; D is ambiguous. This CDR3 region has 11 residues. CDR1 is SGHRS and CDR2 is YFSETQ in the germline V gene. The CDR3 spells CASSFGDTQYF. CDR3 DNA: TGTGCCAGCAGCTTCGGGGATACGCAGTATTTT.

This clonotype was picked up a small number of times. The CDR3 loop reads CASSQARGGGDTQYF. CDR3 in DNA: TGCGCCAGCAGCCAAGCCAGGGGGGGGGGCGATACGCAGTATTTT. The chain uses TRBV4-3 and TRBJ2-3, with D tentatively TRBD1 or TRBD2 (7 bases each). Germline CDR1 is LGHNA and CDR2 is YSLEER. The CDR3 consists of 15 residues. The ends were cut back, 1 base at V and 6 bases at J, with 14 bases in the middle.

This chain connects TRBV20-1 to TRBJ2-3, with a weak D call TRBD2 (7 bases). Trimming left V 5 bases short and J 5 bases short, with 20 bases between. CDR3 length: 15 amino acids. Germline lookup yields CDR1 DFQATT and CDR2 SNEGSKA (reference sequence). The CDR3 protein is CSAGRRGGIGDTQYF. The DNA for the CDR3 is TGCAGTGCTGGAAGGAGGGGGGGGATCGGAGATACGCAGTATTTT.

The chain uses TRBV2 and TRBJ1-1; perhaps TRBD1 as D (5 bases). Trimming left V 6 bases short and J 4 bases short, with 12 bases between. The germline CDR1 and CDR2 sequences are SNHLY and FYNNEI. The CDR3 is 13 amino acids. DNA for the CDR3: TGTGCCAGCAGGGACAACGGGGGCACTGAAGCTTTCTTT. This sequence encodes CASRDNGGTEAFF.

This clonotype was counted a single time. The rearrangement uses TRBV6-5 and TRBJ2-3; maybe TRBD1 (6 bases). The CDR3 is made up of 19 amino acids. Germline CDR1 is MNHEY and CDR2 is SVGAGI. The V gene lost 2 bases and the J gene lost 3 bases, with 24 bases spanning the gap. The CDR3 DNA reads as TGTGCCAGCAGTTACCCTATACAGGGTTTGGGATCTAGGACAGATACGCAGTATTTT. Its translation: CASSYPIQGLGSRTDTQYF.

In its sample, this clonotype was seen a few times. V usage is TRBV18 and J usage is TRBJ2-3; 8 nucleotides line up with TRBD2. This CDR3 spans 17 amino acids. The germline V gene encodes CDR1 KGHSH and CDR2 LQKENI. The V segment lost 2 bases and the J segment 1 base; nucleotides outside the gene matches: 8. The CDR3 protein is CASSPTPSGGGTDTQYF. The CDR3 region has the DNA TGTGCCAGCTCACCAACTCCCAGCGGGGGCGGCACAGATACGCAGTATTTT. The complete variable domain, with remaining parts taken from reference TRBV18 and TRBJ2-3, reads NAGVMQNPRHLVRRRGQEARLRCSPMKGHSHVYWYRQLPEEGLKFMVYLQKENIIDESGMPKERFSAEFPKEGPSILRIQQVVRGDSAAYFCASSPTPSGGGTDTQYFGPGTRLTVL.

This sequence joins TRBV4-2 and TRBJ1-2; no clear D gene. The V gene's germline CDR1 is LGHNA and CDR2 YNFKEQ. This CDR3 has 13 amino acids. Trimming removed 1 base from V and 4 bases from J, with 7 bases in between. CDR3 sequence (DNA): TGTGCCAGCAGCCAAGGGATTCCCTATGGCTACACCTTC. This encodes CASSQGIPYGYTF.

The genes are TRBV5-5 and TRBJ2-7, with D maybe TRBD2 (5 bases). Trimming pared 5 bases from V and 7 bases from J, leaving 10 bases between. CDR3 length: 11 residues. CDR1 and CDR2 from the germline V gene are SGHKS and YYEKEE (reference sequence). CDR3 nucleotides: TGTGCCAGCAGTCGTCGGGATGAGCAGTACTTC. It yields the protein CASSRRDEQYF.

The chain uses TRBV27 and TRBJ2-3; 7 bases align to TRBD2. J gave up 4 bases and V 5 bases, and 12 bases lay outside the gene matches. Germline assignment: CDR1 MNHEY and CDR2 SMNVEV (reference sequence). The CDR3 covers 16 residues. The CDR3 bases are TGTGCCAGCAGTCCCCTATGGACTAGGGGACCAGATACGCAGTATTTT. Its translation: CASSPLWTRGPDTQYF.